This T cell receptor (beta chain) originates from a study of OX40 agonist ivuxolimab in advanced cancers. Across the study: People in dose escalation had one of these cancers: hepatocellular carcinoma, melanoma, renal cell or head and neck cancer. Partial responses, seen in three patients, involved one hepatocellular carcinoma and two cutaneous melanomas.

This CDR3 is built from 16 residues. From germline, CDR1 is SGHVS and CDR2 FQNEAQ. The ends lost 5 bases at V and 0 bases at J; junction bases unmatched: 8. Clones were sequenced by immunoSEQ multiplex PCR, and TCRdb holds only the in-frame ones, with some missing. Here the sample spans 81,000 or so clones, approximately 94% being singletons. This TCR came from an adult with an advanced solid tumor such as melanoma, head and neck, liver or kidney cancer. The gene calls are TRBV7-8 and TRBJ2-3; 7 bases fit TRBD2. This specimen consisted of CD4+ or CD8+ T cells sorted from blood, obtained in a trial of the OX40 agonist ivuxolimab. CDR3 nucleotides: TGTGCCAGCAGCGCCTCAGCGGGACTAAGCACAGATACGCAGTATTTT. It specifies CASSASAGLSTDTQYF.